This T cell receptor (beta chain) was captured in a study of blood T cell repertoires in COVID-19 (dated by TCRdb to 2018 to 2021). Broadly, across the study: Collaborator samples came from the United States, Italy and Spain and covered acute and convalescent phases of COVID-19. The prospective study material was composed of cDNA or gDNA derived from T cells, B-cell-depleted T cells, or PBMCs. Deeply sampled blood TCRbeta repertoires from subjects exposed to, actively infected with, or recovered from COVID-19 were included in the dataset. A freely available public database, intended as a resource for researchers studying the immune response to SARS-CoV-2, is where the repertoires were released. The samples were drawn from the first 160 participants of the ongoing ImmuneRACE study and from more than 1,000 subjects provided by 6 global collaborators. The sample metadata nearly always contained a de-identified subject ID, COVID-19 status, age in years and sex. HLA class I and class II types, where available, came from metadata supplied by the sample provider rather than from assay-based typing.

From a lookup of the germline V gene (reference sequence), CDR1 and CDR2 are GTSNPN and SVGIG. Cut back by 4 bases and 2 bases, the V and J ends lie 9 bases apart. From the cysteine through the phenylalanine, the CDR3 covers 13 amino acids. Only the CDR3 DNA stays, 39 bases, in frame from base 1. Paper-wide results and their limitations: The amount of clinical and demographic metadata varied by source and participant and was provided uncurated.

TCRbeta CDR3 regions were amplified from genomic DNA by means of the immunoSEQ Assay, a bias-controlled multiplex PCR. The paper's data handling went like this. Within the assay, amplification of reference gene primers was used to estimate how many nucleated cells each sample contained. To quantify the absolute abundance of each unique TCRbeta CDR3 rearrangement, sequence reads were collapsed and filtered. For each sample, productive Simpson clonality was calculated as the square root of Simpson's diversity index over productive rearrangements. TCRdb re-hosts the immuneACCESS table, in-frame sequences only. Its copies lack some clones; in the studies checked, an unresolved V gene accounts for under half of them, and the cause for the rest is not known. V and J calls and clone size follow that table, whereas D and trimming were derived from the DNA. Across this sample there are about 220,000 clones, with roughly four fifths seen only once. The ten largest clones add up to roughly 1.3% of the sample.

As regards this clone: This receptor's antigen is unknown. Per-nucleotide qualities are absent, and no much larger clonotype sits a single base away.

Enrolling through a virtual design, the prospective study's participants ranged in age from roughly 18 to 95 years and lived across more than 20 United States geographic areas. In the prospective study, participants were assigned to cohorts based on the clinical history participants reported in a screening survey and a study questionnaire. In the prospective study, whole blood, serum and a nasopharyngeal or oropharyngeal swab were collected from each participant by mobile phlebotomists. Additional blood draws and questionnaires over an approximately two-month period could optionally be provided by prospective study participants. Prospective study blood samples were shipped either frozen or at room temperature before DNA extraction.

This receptor was identified in a woman between 40 and 55 years old with acute COVID-19. The sequence is built from TRBV30 and TRBJ1-3, with TRBD1 tentatively as D gene (5 bases match). The specimen sequenced was PBMCs or T cells enriched from blood (not recorded which). The CDR3 here reads CAWTGGAGNTIYF. The DNA sequence is TGTGCCTGGACGGGGGGGGCTGGAAACACCATATATTTT.